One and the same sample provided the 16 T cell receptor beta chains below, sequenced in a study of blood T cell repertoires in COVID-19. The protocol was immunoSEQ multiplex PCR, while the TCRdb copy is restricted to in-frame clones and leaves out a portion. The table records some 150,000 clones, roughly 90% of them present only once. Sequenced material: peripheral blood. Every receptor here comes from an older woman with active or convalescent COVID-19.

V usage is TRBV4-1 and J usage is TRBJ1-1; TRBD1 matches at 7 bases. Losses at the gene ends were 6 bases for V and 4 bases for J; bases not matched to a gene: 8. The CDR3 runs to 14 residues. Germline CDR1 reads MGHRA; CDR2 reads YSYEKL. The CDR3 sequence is CASRLQGMSTEAFF. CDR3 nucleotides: TGCGCCAGCAGGTTACAGGGGATGAGCACTGAAGCTTTCTTT.

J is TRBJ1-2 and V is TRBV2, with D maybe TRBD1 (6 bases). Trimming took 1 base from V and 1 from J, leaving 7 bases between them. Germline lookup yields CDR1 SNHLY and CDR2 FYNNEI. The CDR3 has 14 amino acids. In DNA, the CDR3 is TGTGCCAGCAGTGAAGGGACAGTTAACTATGGCTACACCTTC. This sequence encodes CASSEGTVNYGYTF.

In DNA form, the CDR3 reads TGTGCCAGTAGTATAGCCCCGGAGCGGTCCCAGCATTTT. Its protein is CASSIAPERSQHF. The chain recombines TRBV19 with TRBJ1-5; the D is unclear. With 1 base removed from V and 11 bases from J, the gap between germline ends came to 12 bases. This CDR3 has 13 amino acids. In germline, CDR1 is LNHDA, CDR2 SQIVND (reference sequence).

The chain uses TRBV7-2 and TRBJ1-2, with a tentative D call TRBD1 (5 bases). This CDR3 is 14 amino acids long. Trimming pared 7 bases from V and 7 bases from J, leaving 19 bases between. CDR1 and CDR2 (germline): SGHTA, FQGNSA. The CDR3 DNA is TGTGCCAGCACCTCCTTCAGGGAGGTTGGTGGCTACACCTTC. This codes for CASTSFREVGGYTF. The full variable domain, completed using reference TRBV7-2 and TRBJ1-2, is GAGVSQSPSNKVTEKGKDVELRCDPISGHTALYWYRQSLGQGLEFLIYFQGNSAPDKSGLPSDRFSAERTGGSVSTLTIQRTQQEDSAVYLCASTSFREVGGYTFGSGTRLTVV.

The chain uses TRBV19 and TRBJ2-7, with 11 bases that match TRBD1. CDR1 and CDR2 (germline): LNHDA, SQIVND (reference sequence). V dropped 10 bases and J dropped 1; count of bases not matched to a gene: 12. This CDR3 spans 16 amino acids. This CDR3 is CATRKVGTGGSYEQYF. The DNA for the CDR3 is TGTGCCACCAGAAAAGTTGGGACAGGGGGATCCTACGAGCAGTACTTC.

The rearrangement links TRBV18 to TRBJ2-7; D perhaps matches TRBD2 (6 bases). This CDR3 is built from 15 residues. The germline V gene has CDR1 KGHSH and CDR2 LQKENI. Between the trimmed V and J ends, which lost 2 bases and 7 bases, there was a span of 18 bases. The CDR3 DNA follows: TGTGCCAGCTCACCAAGGCTAGCGCTCGGTGAGGAGCAGTACTTC. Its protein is CASSPRLALGEEQYF.

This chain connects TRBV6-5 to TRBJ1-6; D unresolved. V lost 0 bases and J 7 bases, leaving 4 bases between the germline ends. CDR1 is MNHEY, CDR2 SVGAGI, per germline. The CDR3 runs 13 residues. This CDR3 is CASSYSRNSPLHF. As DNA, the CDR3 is TGTGCCAGCAGTTACTCGCGAAATTCACCCCTCCACTTT.

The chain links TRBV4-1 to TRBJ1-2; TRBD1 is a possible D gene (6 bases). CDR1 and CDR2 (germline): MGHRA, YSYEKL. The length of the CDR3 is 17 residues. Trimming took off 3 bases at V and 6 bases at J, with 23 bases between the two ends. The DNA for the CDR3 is TGCGCCAGCAGCCACACAGGGCACCCCTCCTCGGGCCATGGCTACACCTTC. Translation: CASSHTGHPSSGHGYTF.

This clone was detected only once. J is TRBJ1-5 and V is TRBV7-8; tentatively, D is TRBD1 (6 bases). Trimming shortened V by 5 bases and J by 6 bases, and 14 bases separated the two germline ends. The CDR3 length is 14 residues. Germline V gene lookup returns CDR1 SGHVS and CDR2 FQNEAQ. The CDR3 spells CASSRAGVGQPQHF. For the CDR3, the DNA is TGTGCCAGCAGCCGAGCAGGGGTTGGTCAGCCCCAGCATTTT.

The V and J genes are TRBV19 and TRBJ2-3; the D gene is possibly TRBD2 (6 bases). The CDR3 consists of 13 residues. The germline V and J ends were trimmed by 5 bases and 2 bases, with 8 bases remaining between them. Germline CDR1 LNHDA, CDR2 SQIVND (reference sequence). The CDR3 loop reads CASSRGDTDTQYF. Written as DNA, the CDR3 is TGTGCCAGTAGTCGCGGGGACACAGATACGCAGTATTTT. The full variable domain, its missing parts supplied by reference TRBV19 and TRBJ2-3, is DGGITQSPKYLFRKEGQNVTLSCEQNLNHDAMYWYRQDPGQGLRLIYYSQIVNDFQKGDIAEGYSVSREKKESFPLTVTSAQKNPTAFYLCASSRGDTDTQYFGPGTRLTVL.

CDR3 in amino acids: CASSFIMNTEAFF. The CDR3 bases are TGTGCCAGCAGTTTCATCATGAACACTGAAGCTTTCTTT. The rearrangement links TRBV6-2 or TRBV6-3 to TRBJ1-1; D gene unclear. This CDR3 comprises 13 residues. Germline lookup yields CDR1 MNHEY and CDR2 SVGEGT. V shed 4 bases and J shed 0 bases, with 6 bases lying between them.

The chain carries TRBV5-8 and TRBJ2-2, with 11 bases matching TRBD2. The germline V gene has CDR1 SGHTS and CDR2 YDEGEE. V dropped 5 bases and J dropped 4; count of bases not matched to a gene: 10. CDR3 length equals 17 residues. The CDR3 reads CASSHAGTSGSTGELFF. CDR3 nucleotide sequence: TGTGCCAGCAGTCACGCCGGGACTAGCGGCTCCACCGGGGAGCTGTTTTTT.

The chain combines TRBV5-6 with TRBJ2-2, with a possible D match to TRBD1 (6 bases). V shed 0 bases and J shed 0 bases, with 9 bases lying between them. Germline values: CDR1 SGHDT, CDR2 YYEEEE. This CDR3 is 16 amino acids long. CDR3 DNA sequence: TGTGCCAGCAGCTTGGGTGGGGGCGCGAACACCGGGGAGCTGTTTTTT. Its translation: CASSLGGGANTGELFF.

The CDR3, as DNA: TGTGCCAGCAGTTCCAACAGGGAAGGAGAAAAACTGTTTTTT. This gives the protein CASSSNREGEKLFF. This chain links TRBV6-2 or TRBV6-3 with TRBJ1-4; tentatively, D is TRBD1 (6 bases). The CDR3 sequence is 14 residues long. Germline CDR1 is MNHEY and CDR2 is SVGEGT. The germline V and J ends were trimmed by 4 bases and 8 bases, with 14 bases remaining between them.

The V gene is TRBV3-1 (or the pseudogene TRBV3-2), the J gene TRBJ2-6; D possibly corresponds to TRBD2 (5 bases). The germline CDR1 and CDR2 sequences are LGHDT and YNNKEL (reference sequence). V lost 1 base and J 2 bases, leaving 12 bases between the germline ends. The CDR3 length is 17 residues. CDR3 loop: CASSQAGVAAGANVLTF. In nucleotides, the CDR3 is TGTGCCAGCAGCCAAGCCGGGGTGGCGGCTGGGGCCAACGTCCTGACTTTC.

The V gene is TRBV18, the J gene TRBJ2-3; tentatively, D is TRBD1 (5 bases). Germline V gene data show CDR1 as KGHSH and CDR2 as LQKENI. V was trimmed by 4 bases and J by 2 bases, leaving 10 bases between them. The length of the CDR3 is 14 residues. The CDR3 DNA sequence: TGTGCCAGCTCACTAAGGGGTGACACAGATACGCAGTATTTT. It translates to CASSLRGDTDTQYF.